This T cell receptor (beta chain) appears in the sequencing data of a study of tumor T cells in aggressive B-cell lymphoma (dated by TCRdb to about 2017). Libraries came from the immunoSEQ multiplex PCR assay. TCRdb carries this immuneACCESS record with in-frame sequences only. Its versions omit some clonotypes, under half of them owing to an unresolved V gene in the studies checked, with the rest unexplained. The sample records more than 2,500 clones, about 90% of which are singletons. The top ten clonotypes cover 4.5% to 5% of the sample. Regarding this clone: Its binding antigen is unknown. No quality values exist for individual bases; no much larger clone is one base distant.

V has 4 bases trimmed and J has 5 bases trimmed; junction bases matching no gene number 11. The CDR3 goes from the cysteine to the phenylalanine over 16 residues. The only DNA kept is the CDR3, 48 bases in frame from the first base. CDR1 and CDR2, looked up from the germline V gene, are SGDLS and YYNGEE. The TCR sequence derives from an adult with diffuse large B cell lymphoma. This receptor chain uses TRBV9 and TRBJ2-1, with 8 central nucleotides matching TRBD2. Sequenced sample: tumor tissue. The CDR3 region reads CASSPHGLAGNNEQFF. Read as DNA, the sequence is TGTGCCAGCAGCCCCCACGGGCTAGCGGGCAACAATGAGCAGTTCTTC.